A selection of T cell receptor beta chains follows, all from one sample in a study of T cell responses to AZD1222 COVID-19 vaccine. Some clones are missing from TCRdb's copy, which holds only in-frame ones; the method was immunoSEQ multiplex PCR. Of approximately 160,000 clones listed, about nine tenths are singletons. The sample here was peripheral blood, taken on day 0 of AZD1222 vaccination. Receptors originate from an adult in good health. Both conserved end residues are part of each CDR3. The order of the fields is D gene, CDR3 length, clone size, V gene, J gene, CDR3 DNA, CDR3 protein. A D gene is named only where the DNA matches it firmly. Size tells how often a clone was seen (once, few, many) or the class of an expanded clone, and some rows leave it out.

.	12	.	TRBV19	TRBJ1-1	TGTGCCAGTAGCACCTTCGGGCAAGGAGCTTTCTTT	CASSTFGQGAFF
.	13	.	TRBV7-2	TRBJ2-7	TGTGCCAGCAGTCTACAGATGAACTACGAGCAGTACTTC	CASSLQMNYEQYF
.	15	.	TRBV27	TRBJ1-6	TGTGCCAGCAGTTTAGTGGGTTCCTATAATTCACCCCTCCACTTT	CASSLVGSYNSPLHF
.	11	.	TRBV6-5	TRBJ2-1	TGTGCCAGCACTCCCGGGGGTGAGCAGTTCTTC	CASTPGGEQFF
.	14	.	TRBV2	TRBJ1-1	TGTGCGATACGCCCGTGGGGGGGAAACACTGAAGCTTTCTTT	CAIRPWGGNTEAFF
.	12	.	TRBV2	TRBJ1-1	TGTGCCAGGGGGACTGGGAACACTGAAGCTTTCTTT	CARGTGNTEAFF
.	14	.	TRBV7-8	TRBJ1-5	TGTGCCAGCAGCTTAGCGCTTGGGGACCAGCCCCAGCATTTT	CASSLALGDQPQHF
.	13	.	TRBV5-1	TRBJ1-2	TGCGCCAGCAGCTTGGAGGCGGCGGGCGGCTACACCTTC	CASSLEAAGGYTF
TRBD1	14	.	TRBV5-1	TRBJ1-5	TGCGCCAGCAGCTCGGGACAGGGGGGTCAGCCCCAGCATTTT	CASSSGQGGQPQHF
TRBD1	16	.	TRBV4-1	TRBJ1-2	TGCGCCAGCAGCCAAGATGGGGACAGCGGCAAATATGGCTACACCTTC	CASSQDGDSGKYGYTF
.	16	.	TRBV7-2	TRBJ1-6	TGTGCCAGCAGCTTAGCCATCGGGGGCGCGAGCTCACCCCTCCACTTT	CASSLAIGGASSPLHF
.	14	.	TRBV7-2	TRBJ1-6	TGTGCCAGCAGCTTAGGGGGCAGGGAATCACCCCTCCACTTT	CASSLGGRESPLHF
.	17	.	TRBV3-1/TRBV3-2	TRBJ1-5	TGTGCCAGCAGCCAAGGACCTCGGTCCACCCTAAATCAGCCCCAGCATTTT	CASSQGPRSTLNQPQHF
.	14	.	TRBV28	TRBJ1-2	TGTGCCAGCAGTTCCGGGGAGGGGAGGAGTGGCTACACCTTC	CASSSGEGRSGYTF
.	16	.	TRBV30	TRBJ2-2	TGTGCCTGGAGTGCCCCAGATACCCCGAGGACCGGGGAGCTGTTTTTT	CAWSAPDTPRTGELFF
.	14	.	TRBV5-4	TRBJ1-4	TGTGCCAGCAGCTTAGACGCACGTAGTGAAAAACTGTTTTTT	CASSLDARSEKLFF
TRBD1	17	.	TRBV4-3	TRBJ2-1	TGCGCCAGCAGCCACCTATCCTTGGACAGGGGGAGTAATGAGCAGTTCTTC	CASSHLSLDRGSNEQFF
.	15	.	TRBV9	TRBJ2-1	TGTGCCAGCAGCTCGCTTTCGAGGGGGGCAAATGAGCAGTTCTTC	CASSSLSRGANEQFF
.	11	once	TRBV2	TRBJ1-2	TGTGCCAGCAGTAGGGGAACGGGCTACACCTTC	CASSRGTGYTF
.	16	.	TRBV7-2	TRBJ2-3	TGTGCCAGCAGCTTGCGTATGACGGCTTCCACAGATACGCAGTATTTT	CASSLRMTASTDTQYF
.	16	few	TRBV7-8	TRBJ2-3	TGTGCCAGCAGCTTAAGTGCTAGCTGGAAGCGGGATACGCAGTATTTT	CASSLSASWKRDTQYF
.	12	.	TRBV18	TRBJ1-2	TGTGCCAGCTCCCCAGACCAGCACGGCTACACCTTC	CASSPDQHGYTF
.	14	.	TRBV7-9	TRBJ2-7	TGTGCCAGCAGCTCCGTTGTGCGAGCCTACGAGCAGTACTTC	CASSSVVRAYEQYF
.	12	.	TRBV4-1	TRBJ1-2	TGCGCCAGCAGCCCCACAGGGAGCGGCTACACCTTC	CASSPTGSGYTF
.	13	.	TRBV3-1/TRBV3-2	TRBJ1-2	TGTGCCAGCAGCCAAGACAGGCTCTATGGCTACACCTTC	CASSQDRLYGYTF
.	15	.	TRBV7-8	TRBJ2-7	TGTGCCAGCAGCCGGCTTTGGGGGGTTTTCTACGAGCAGTACTTC	CASSRLWGVFYEQYF
TRBD1	14	.	TRBV28	TRBJ1-5	TGTGCCAGCAGCCGGACAGGAAACAATCAGCCCCAGCATTTT	CASSRTGNNQPQHF
TRBD1	15	.	TRBV5-1	TRBJ2-3	TGCGCCAGCAGCCTGGGACAGGGTAACACAGATACGCAGTATTTT	CASSLGQGNTDTQYF
.	13	.	TRBV28	TRBJ2-5	TGTGCCAGCAGAGAAAGCGGGCAAGAGACCCAGTACTTC	CASRESGQETQYF
TRBD1	11	.	TRBV20-1	TRBJ2-1	TGCAGTGCTATGACAGGGGTCGAGCAGTTCTTC	CSAMTGVEQFF
TRBD1	15	.	TRBV4-1	TRBJ1-5	TGCGCCAGCAGCCAATCGACAGGGGTGAATCAGCCCCAGCATTTT	CASSQSTGVNQPQHF
.	14	.	TRBV4-1	TRBJ1-1	TGCGCCAGCAGCCGAAAGGGATTAGGCACTGAAGCTTTCTTT	CASSRKGLGTEAFF